Presented here are 20 T cell receptor beta chains from one specimen sequenced in a study of patients and donors after allogeneic stem cell transplantation. TCRdb ran MiXCR on the RT-PCR reads and lists one entry per CDR3 protein. The sample shows 40,000 to 45,000 distinct CDR3 sequences, about 30% of them seen only once. Sequenced: blood, either unsorted or a sorted T cell fraction (not recorded which). These receptors were taken from a human donor who was either an allogeneic HSCT recipient or a stem cell or donor lymphocyte infusion donor (not recorded which). It is not recorded whose cells these are; they may come from a transplant donor.

This chain uses TRBV28 with TRBJ2-5; the D gene is possibly TRBD2 (6 bases). Germline CDR1 MDHEN, CDR2 SYDVKM. The CDR3 totals 13 residues. Deletions cut 3 bases from V and 7 bases from J, with 12 bases between. The CDR3 nucleotides read TGTGCCAGCAGTTTCGCGGGATTTAGGACCCAGTACTTC. This sequence encodes CASSFAGFRTQYF.

There are a few counts of this clonotype. The rearrangement joins TRBV6-2 or TRBV6-3 to TRBJ2-2; the D gene is possibly TRBD2 (5 bases). Deletions cut 3 bases from V and 3 bases from J, with 11 bases between. Germline V CDR1 and CDR2: MNHEY, SVGEGT. The CDR3 loop spans 15 amino acids. This CDR3 is CASSYWRADTGELFF. The CDR3 DNA follows: TGTGCCAGCAGTTATTGGCGGGCCGACACCGGGGAGCTGTTTTTT.

This rearrangement joins TRBV20-1 to TRBJ1-2, with D possibly matching TRBD1 (6 bases). The CDR3 has 14 residues. V lost 7 bases and J lost 1, with 16 bases in between. Germline CDR1 and CDR2: DFQATT and SNEGSKA (reference sequence). The CDR3 sequence is CSVRQGMDNYGYTF. The CDR3 DNA sequence: TGCAGTGTCCGCCAGGGGATGGATAACTATGGCTACACCTTC.

The sample holds many counts of this clonotype. The chain is built from TRBV7-9 and TRBJ1-3; D gene ambiguous. The V end was cut by 5 bases, the J end by 0 bases, with 14 bases between. Germline-derived CDR1 and CDR2 are SEHNR and FQNEAQ (reference sequence). The CDR3 spans 16 residues. The CDR3 DNA sequence: TGTGCCAGCAGCCCTATAAGGCCGCTCTCTGGAAACACCATATATTTT. This translates into CASSPIRPLSGNTIYF.

This rearrangement joins TRBV12-3 or TRBV12-4 to TRBJ2-2, with D unresolved. Trimming removed 7 bases at V and 4 bases at J, with 13 bases between. The CDR3 covers 14 residues. The CDR3 region has the DNA TGTGCCAGCACTATTTTGAGTGGCACCGGGGAGCTGTTTTTT. Translating it yields CASTILSGTGELFF.

This clonotype appeared a few times. The CDR3 protein is CASSLYPKPIYGYTF. The CDR3 nucleotides are TGTGCCAGCAGTTTATATCCAAAACCGATTTATGGCTACACCTTC. This rearrangement joins TRBV28 to TRBJ1-2; the D is unclear. The CDR3 loop spans 15 amino acids. V lost 1 base and J 5 bases, leaving 14 bases between the germline ends. Germline V gene data show CDR1 as MDHEN and CDR2 as SYDVKM.

Comment on this clonotype: Germline and junction disagree at one end, which may indicate a read error. The V gene is TRBV7-7, the J gene TRBJ2-1, with 12 positions matching TRBD2. Germline loops: CDR1 SSHAT, CDR2 FNYEAQ (reference sequence). This CDR3 is built from 14 residues. The CDR3 loop is CASSLGLAGNEQFF. CDR3 DNA sequence: TGTGCTAGCAGCTTAGGACTAGCGGGAAATGAGCAGTTCTTC. Filled out from reference TRBV7-7 and TRBJ2-1, the complete variable domain reads GAGVSQSPRYKVTKRGQDVTLRCDPISSHATLYWYQQALGQGPEFLTYFNYEAQPDKSGLPSDRFSAERPEGSISTLTIQRTEQRDSAMYRCASSLGLAGNEQFFGPGTRLTVL.

This clonotype was counted at least ten times. The chain employs TRBV28 and TRBJ1-3; tentative D call: TRBD1 (5 bases). The germline V and J ends were trimmed by 2 bases and 1 base, with 6 bases remaining between them. The CDR3 is made up of 14 amino acids. CDR1 and CDR2 from the germline V gene are MDHEN and SYDVKM. The CDR3 here is CASSLGGSGNTIYF. CDR3 in DNA: TGTGCCAGCAGTTTAGGGGGTTCTGGAAACACCATATATTTT. Combining the CDR3 with reference TRBV28 and TRBJ1-3 gives the whole variable domain DVKVTQSSRYLVKRTGEKVFLECVQDMDHENMFWYRQDPGLGLRLIYFSYDVKMKEKGDIPEGYSVSREKKERFSLILESASTNQTSMYLCASSLGGSGNTIYFGEGSWLTVV.

This clonotype was observed many times. V and J are TRBV5-1 and TRBJ1-5, with D perhaps matching TRBD1 (5 bases). Per germline, CDR1 SGHRS and CDR2 YFSETQ. V was cut by 0 bases and J by 1 base, with 8 bases left in between. The CDR3 has 15 residues. In DNA form, the CDR3 reads TGCGCCAGCAGCTTGGCCTGGGGGAGCAATCAGCCCCAGCATTTT. Translated, it gives CASSLAWGSNQPQHF.

The CDR3 DNA is TGCGCCAGCAGTGAGTCGAATCTCGTGGGGAATGAGCAGTTCTTC. It is translated as CASSESNLVGNEQFF. The chain recombines TRBV10-1 with TRBJ2-1, with D unclear. Deletions cut 0 bases from V and 7 bases from J, with 13 bases between. Germline CDR1 reads WNHNN; CDR2 reads SYGVQD (reference sequence). The CDR3 runs 15 residues.

This clonotype appeared a few times. The gene calls are TRBV20-1 and TRBJ2-4; the D is unclear. There are 14 residues in the CDR3. Germline V gene sequence: CDR1 DFQATT, CDR2 SNEGSKA (reference sequence). Trimming removed 4 bases from V and 11 bases from J, with 21 bases in between. The CDR3 loop reads CSAKAPLLGALQYF. CDR3 DNA sequence: TGCAGTGCTAAAGCCCCTCTCCTAGGAGCCCTTCAGTACTTC.

The rearrangement joins TRBV15 to TRBJ2-7, with 7 bases matching TRBD2. The CDR3 is 16 residues long. Germline V gene data show CDR1 as LNHNV and CDR2 as YYDKDF (reference sequence). The V gene end was trimmed by 2 bases and the J gene end by 7 bases; junction bases not matched to a gene: 14. For the CDR3, the DNA is TGTGCCACCAGCAGATCGTACGGGGGGTCCCCCAGGGAGCAGTACTTC. It specifies CATSRSYGGSPREQYF.

CDR3 bases: TGTGCCAGCACCTCCGGGAGCAGGGAGATTCAGCCCCAGCATTTT. This encodes CASTSGSREIQPQHF. V and J are TRBV6-6 and TRBJ1-5; TRBD1 might be the D (5 bases). The CDR3 covers 15 residues. V was shortened by 7 bases and J by 6 bases, with 19 bases between the two germline ends. CDR1 and CDR2 from the germline V gene are MNHNY and SVGAGI (reference sequence).

There are a few counts of this clonotype. The chain is built from TRBV7-9 and TRBJ2-7, with 10 bases matching TRBD1. This CDR3 contains 14 residues. Germline lookup yields CDR1 SEHNR and CDR2 FQNEAQ (reference sequence). The trim removed 5 bases at V and 4 bases at J, leaving 5 bases unmatched. CDR3 nucleotide sequence: TGTGCCAGCAGCAGACAGGGGGCGAGGTACGAGCAGTACTTC. The encoded protein is CASSRQGARYEQYF. The whole variable domain, remainder taken from reference TRBV7-9 and TRBJ2-7, is DTGVSQNPRHKITKRGQNVTFRCDPISEHNRLYWYRQTLGQGPEFLTYFQNEAQLEKSRLLSDRFSAERPKGSFSTLEIQRTEQGDSAMYLCASSRQGARYEQYFGPGTRLTVT.

V usage is TRBV6-2 or TRBV6-3 and J usage is TRBJ2-1; D unresolved. The V gene lost 0 bases and the J gene lost 2 bases, with 8 bases spanning the gap. Per the germline V gene, CDR1 is MNHEY and CDR2 is SVGEGT. This CDR3 region has 15 residues. This CDR3 is CASSYSSVPYNEQFF. The CDR3 nucleotides read TGTGCCAGCAGTTACTCTAGTGTCCCCTACAATGAGCAGTTCTTC.

The sample holds one count of this clonotype. The V and J genes are TRBV3-1 and TRBJ2-7; D unclear. The CDR3 consists of 11 residues. Germline-derived CDR1 and CDR2 are LGHDT and YNNKEL (reference sequence). V lost 0 bases, J lost 5 bases, and 2 bases lay in between. The CDR3 nucleotides read TGTGCCAGCAGCCAAGAAAACGAGCAGTACTTC. Its translation: CASSQENEQYF.

The rearrangement uses TRBV11-2 and TRBJ2-3; possible D gene TRBD1, 5 bases. The CDR3 has 16 residues. Germline CDR1 reads SGHAT; CDR2 reads FQNNGV. Trimming shortened V by 1 base and J by 2 bases, and 13 bases separated the two germline ends. Here the CDR3 DNA reads TGTGCCAGCAGCTTAGCATTCCCCAGGGCCACAGATACGCAGTATTTT. This sequence encodes CASSLAFPRATDTQYF.

This clonotype was seen only a few times. V gene TRBV6-2 or TRBV6-3 combines with J gene TRBJ1-3, with D unclear. This CDR3 has 14 residues. The germline gives CDR1 MNHEY, CDR2 SVGEGT. The V end was cut by 4 bases, the J end by 7 bases, with 14 bases between. The CDR3 loop is CASSFQLRSNTIYF. The CDR3 bases are TGTGCCAGCAGTTTTCAACTGAGAAGCAACACCATATATTTT.

The chain links TRBV6-5 to TRBJ2-7; the D call may be TRBD1 or TRBD2 (5 bases each). The V gene lost 8 bases and the J gene lost 8 bases, with 13 bases spanning the gap. The length of the CDR3 is 11 residues. The germline CDR1 and CDR2 sequences are MNHEY and SVGAGI. This chain's CDR3 is CASGTGRKQYF. In DNA form, the CDR3 reads TGTGCCAGCGGGACCGGCAGGAAGCAGTACTTC.

This clonotype was recorded a few times. The chain couples TRBV4-3 to TRBJ2-7, with D perhaps TRBD1 or TRBD2 (6 bases each). With 4 bases removed from V and 4 bases from J, the gap between germline ends came to 14 bases. The CDR3 length is 14 residues. Per germline, CDR1 LGHNA and CDR2 YSLEER. The CDR3 DNA is TGCGCCAGCAGCCTCTATGGGGGGCGTTACGAGCAGTACTTC. Translated: CASSLYGGRYEQYF.